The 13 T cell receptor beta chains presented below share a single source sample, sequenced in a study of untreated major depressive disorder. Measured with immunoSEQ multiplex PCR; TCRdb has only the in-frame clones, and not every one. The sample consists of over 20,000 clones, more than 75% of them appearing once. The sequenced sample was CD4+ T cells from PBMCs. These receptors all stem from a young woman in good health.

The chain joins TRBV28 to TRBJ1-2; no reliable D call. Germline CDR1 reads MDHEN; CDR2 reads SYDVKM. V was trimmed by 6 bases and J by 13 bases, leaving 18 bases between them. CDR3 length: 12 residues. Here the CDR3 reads CASSQRFWVPTF. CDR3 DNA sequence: TGTGCCAGCAGCCAGAGGTTTTGGGTCCCCACCTTC.

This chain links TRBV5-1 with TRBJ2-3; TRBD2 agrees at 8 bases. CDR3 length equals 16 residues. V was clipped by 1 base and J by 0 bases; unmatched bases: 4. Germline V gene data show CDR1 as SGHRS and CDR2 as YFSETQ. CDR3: CASSLMTGGSTDTQYF. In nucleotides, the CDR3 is TGCGCCAGCAGCTTGATGACGGGGGGGAGCACAGATACGCAGTATTTT.

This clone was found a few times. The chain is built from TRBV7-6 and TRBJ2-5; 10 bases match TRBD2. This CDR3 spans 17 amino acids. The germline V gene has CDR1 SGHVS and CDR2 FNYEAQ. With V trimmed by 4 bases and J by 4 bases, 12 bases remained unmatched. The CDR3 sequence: CASSSIAGGPGGETQYF. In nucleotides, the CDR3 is TGTGCCAGCAGCTCAATAGCGGGGGGACCGGGTGGAGAGACCCAGTACTTC.

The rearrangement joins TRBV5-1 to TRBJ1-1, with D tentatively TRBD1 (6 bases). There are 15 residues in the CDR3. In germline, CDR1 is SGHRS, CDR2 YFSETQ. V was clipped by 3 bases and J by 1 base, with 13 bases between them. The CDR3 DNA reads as TGCGCCAGCAGCTACGCAGACAGGACGAACACTGAAGCTTTCTTT. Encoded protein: CASSYADRTNTEAFF.

The CDR3 coding sequence is TGTGCCAGCGCAAAAGGGAGGGGCGACTATGGCTACACCTTC. It is translated as CASAKGRGDYGYTF. This rearrangement joins TRBV11-2 to TRBJ1-2; maybe TRBD1 (5 bases). Trimming removed 8 bases from V and 3 bases from J, with 16 bases in between. CDR3 length: 14 residues. Looked up from germline, CDR1 is SGHAT and CDR2 is FQNNGV.

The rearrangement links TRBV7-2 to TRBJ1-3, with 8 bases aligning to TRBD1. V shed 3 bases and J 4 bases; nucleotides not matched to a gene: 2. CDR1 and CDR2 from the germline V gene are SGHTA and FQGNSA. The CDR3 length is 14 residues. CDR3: CASSFRTGGNTIYF. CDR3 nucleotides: TGTGCCAGCAGCTTTAGGACAGGGGGAAACACCATATATTTT.

The chain's CDR3 is CASSQRGDRGLGYTF. The CDR3 region has the DNA TGCGCCAGCAGCCAAAGGGGAGACAGGGGGCTCGGCTACACCTTC. The chain carries TRBV4-3 and TRBJ1-2, with 10 nucleotides matching TRBD1. The trim removed 2 bases at V and 8 bases at J, leaving 8 bases unmatched. The CDR3 has 15 residues. CDR1 is LGHNA, CDR2 YSLEER, per germline.

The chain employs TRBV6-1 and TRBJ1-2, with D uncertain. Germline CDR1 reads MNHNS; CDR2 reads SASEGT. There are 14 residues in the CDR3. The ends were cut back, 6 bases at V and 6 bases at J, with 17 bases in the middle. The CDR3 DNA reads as TGTGCCAGCAGCCCCGGGCCGGAAAACGATGGCTACACCTTC. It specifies CASSPGPENDGYTF.

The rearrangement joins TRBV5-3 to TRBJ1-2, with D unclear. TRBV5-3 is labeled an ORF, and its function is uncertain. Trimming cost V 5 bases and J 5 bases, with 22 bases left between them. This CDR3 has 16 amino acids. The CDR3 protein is CARSSECWTGIYGYTF. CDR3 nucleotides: TGTGCCAGAAGTTCCGAATGTTGGACGGGGATTTATGGCTACACCTTC.

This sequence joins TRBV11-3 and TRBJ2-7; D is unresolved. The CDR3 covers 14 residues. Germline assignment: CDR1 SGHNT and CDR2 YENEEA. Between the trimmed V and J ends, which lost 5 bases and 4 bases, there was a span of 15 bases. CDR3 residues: CASSRSWTQYEQYF. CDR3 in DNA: TGTGCCAGCAGCCGCTCCTGGACCCAGTACGAGCAGTACTTC. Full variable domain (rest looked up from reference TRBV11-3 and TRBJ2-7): EAGVVQSPRYKIIEKKQPVAFWCNPISGHNTLYWYLQNLGQGPELLIRYENEEAVDDSQLPKDRFSAERLKGVDSTLKIQPAELGDSAVYLCASSRSWTQYEQYFGPGTRLTVT.

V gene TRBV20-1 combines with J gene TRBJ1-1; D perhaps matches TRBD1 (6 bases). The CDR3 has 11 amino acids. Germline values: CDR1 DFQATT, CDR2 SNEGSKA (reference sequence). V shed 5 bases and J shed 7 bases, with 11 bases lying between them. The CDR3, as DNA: TGCAGTGCTCAAGGGGGGGTTGAAGCTTTCTTT. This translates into CSAQGGVEAFF.

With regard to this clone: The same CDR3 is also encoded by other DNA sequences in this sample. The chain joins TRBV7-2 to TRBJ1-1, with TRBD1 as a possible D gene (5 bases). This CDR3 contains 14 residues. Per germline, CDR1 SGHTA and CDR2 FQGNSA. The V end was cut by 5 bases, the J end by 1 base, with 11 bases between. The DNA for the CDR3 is TGTGCCAGCAGCCGAGGGGCAGGGAACACTGAAGCTTTCTTT. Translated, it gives CASSRGAGNTEAFF.

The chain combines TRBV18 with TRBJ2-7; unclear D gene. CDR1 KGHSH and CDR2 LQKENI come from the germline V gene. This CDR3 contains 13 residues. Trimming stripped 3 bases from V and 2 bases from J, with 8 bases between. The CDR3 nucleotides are TGTGCCAGCTCACCGGCGGCAGCCTACGAGCAGTACTTC. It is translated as CASSPAAAYEQYF. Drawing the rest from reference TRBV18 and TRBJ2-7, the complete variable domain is NAGVMQNPRHLVRRRGQEARLRCSPMKGHSHVYWYRQLPEEGLKFMVYLQKENIIDESGMPKERFSAEFPKEGPSILRIQQVVRGDSAAYFCASSPAAAYEQYFGPGTRLTVT.